This passage covers 16 T cell receptor beta chains from one sample sequenced in a study of shared clonotypes between healthy human individuals. Clones were sequenced by immunoSEQ multiplex PCR, and TCRdb holds only the in-frame ones, with some missing. The sample holds around 2,000,000 clones, about 92% seen once. In the naive CD8 group, cells lacked CD45RO and were positively selected for CCR7, so terminally differentiated effector memory CD45RA+ cells were left out. The sequenced sample was naive CD8+ T cells from PBMCs. Every receptor here comes from a man younger than 30 in good health. Some clones in this sample may be carry-over from other donors' samples.

This chain links TRBV27 with TRBJ1-2; possibly TRBD1 for D (6 bases). Germline lookup yields CDR1 MNHEY and CDR2 SMNVEV (reference sequence). Between the trimmed V and J ends, which lost 3 bases and 4 bases, there was a span of 9 bases. CDR3 size: 13 residues. CDR3 in amino acids: CASSFTGLYGYTF. CDR3 sequence (DNA): TGTGCCAGCAGTTTCACAGGGCTCTATGGCTACACCTTC.

V gene TRBV2 combines with J gene TRBJ2-7; D is ambiguous. This CDR3 comprises 15 residues. The germline gives CDR1 SNHLY, CDR2 FYNNEI. With 2 bases removed from V and 3 bases from J, the gap between germline ends came to 14 bases. As DNA, the CDR3 is TGTGCCAGCAGTGAATCAAGGGCTGGCGGCTACGAGCAGTACTTC. It yields the protein CASSESRAGGYEQYF.

The V and J genes are TRBV9 and TRBJ2-2, with D possibly TRBD2 on 6 matching bases. V lost 3 bases to trimming and J lost 7 bases, with 22 bases between them. This CDR3 has 17 residues. CDR1 and CDR2 from the germline V gene are SGDLS and YYNGEE. The CDR3 DNA reads as TGTGCCAGCAGCGCCCCCGCTGGAGGGGATAAAAACGGGGAGCTGTTTTTT. Its translation is CASSAPAGGDKNGELFF.

The rearrangement joins TRBV7-9 to TRBJ2-3, with 11 nucleotides matching TRBD2. With 6 bases clipped from V and 2 bases from J, the junction kept 10 bases outside the gene matches. CDR3 length: 17 amino acids. The germline gives CDR1 SEHNR, CDR2 FQNEAQ (reference sequence). The CDR3 region is CASRPPSGRPNTDTQYF. The CDR3 bases are TGTGCCAGCAGACCCCCTAGCGGGAGGCCGAACACAGATACGCAGTATTTT.

The J gene is TRBJ2-5, the V gene TRBV27; D remains unclear. There are 14 residues in the CDR3. V lost 6 bases, J lost 0 bases, and 11 bases lay in between. Per germline, CDR1 MNHEY and CDR2 SMNVEV (reference sequence). For the CDR3, the DNA is TGTGCCAGCAGACCCAACAAGTACCAAGAGACCCAGTACTTC. Translating gives CASRPNKYQETQYF.

The rearrangement uses TRBV7-3 and TRBJ2-7, with a weak D call TRBD2 (5 bases). The V and J ends lost 2 bases and 6 bases respectively, with 11 bases between them. The CDR3 runs to 13 residues. Germline V gene data show CDR1 as SGHTA and CDR2 as FQGTGA. In DNA form, the CDR3 reads TGTGCCAGCAGCTTACTAGCATCGGGCGAGCAGTACTTC. This sequence encodes CASSLLASGEQYF.

This sequence joins TRBV28 and TRBJ1-5; D perhaps matches TRBD1 (5 bases). V dropped 4 bases and J dropped 7 bases, with 23 bases sitting between them. From germline, CDR1 is MDHEN and CDR2 SYDVKM. The CDR3 is 17 residues long. The CDR3 is CASSSSLRVGGRQPQHF. In DNA, the CDR3 is TGTGCCAGCAGTTCTAGCCTCAGGGTCGGGGGTAGACAGCCCCAGCATTTT.

In DNA form, the CDR3 reads TGTGCCAGCAGCGCCGGGGTTAGCTCTGGGGCCAACGTCCTGACTTTC. Its translation is CASSAGVSSGANVLTF. V is TRBV7-3 and J is TRBJ2-6; possibly TRBD2 for D (5 bases). CDR1 and CDR2 (germline): SGHTA, FQGTGA. Trimming took 5 bases from V and 0 from J, leaving 11 bases between them. This CDR3 spans 16 amino acids. The full variable domain, in which reference TRBV7-3 and TRBJ2-6 provide the parts outside the CDR3, is GAGVSQTPSNKVTEKGKYVELRCDPISGHTALYWYRQSLGQGPEFLIYFQGTGAADDSGLPNDRFFAVRPEGSVSTLKIQRTERGDSAVYLCASSAGVSSGANVLTFGAGSRLTVL.

The genes are TRBV7-8 and TRBJ2-1; 8 nucleotides agree with TRBD2. CDR1 SGHVS and CDR2 FQNEAQ come from the germline V gene. With 5 bases clipped from V and 3 bases from J, the junction kept 15 bases outside the gene matches. The CDR3 extends over 18 amino acids. DNA of the CDR3: TGTGCCAGCAGCCCCGATATATTACTAGCGGAAAACTACAATGAGCAGTTCTTC. This codes for CASSPDILLAENYNEQFF.

The gene calls are TRBV4-2 and TRBJ1-2, with 10 bases matching TRBD1. There are 17 residues in the CDR3. Germline V gene lookup returns CDR1 LGHNA and CDR2 YNFKEQ. Losses at the gene ends were 0 bases for V and 0 bases for J; bases not matched to a gene: 4. CDR3 in DNA: TGTGCCAGCAGCCAAGAGGACAGGGGGTTAACTAACTATGGCTACACCTTC. It specifies CASSQEDRGLTNYGYTF.

Regarding this clone: Other DNA sequences within the sample encode an identical CDR3. The CDR3 DNA reads TGTGCCAGCAGTTTACTAGCGGGGTCCTACGAGCAGTACTTC. Encoded protein: CASSLLAGSYEQYF. The chain is built from TRBV27 and TRBJ2-7, with 9 bases aligning to TRBD2. The CDR3 spans 14 residues. The trim removed 2 bases at V and 1 base at J, leaving 0 bases unmatched. Per germline, CDR1 MNHEY and CDR2 SMNVEV (reference sequence).

The CDR3 region is CSAAQGKYEQYF. Here the CDR3 DNA reads TGCAGCGCGGCCCAGGGGAAGTACGAGCAGTACTTC. The V call is TRBV29-1, the J call TRBJ2-7; perhaps TRBD1 as D (6 bases). Germline V CDR1 and CDR2: SQVTM, ANQGSEA. This CDR3 spans 12 amino acids. V was cut by 7 bases and J by 4 bases, with 14 bases left in between.

The V call is TRBV19, the J call TRBJ2-2, with 7 bases aligning to TRBD2. Germline lookup yields CDR1 LNHDA and CDR2 SQIVND (reference sequence). The CDR3 extends over 18 amino acids. The V and J ends lost 5 bases and 3 bases, in that order; junction bases with no gene match: 15. The CDR3 DNA is TGTGCCAGTAGTTCGTTTCCGGGGGGTACAGCCTACACCGGGGAGCTGTTTTTT. Translating it yields CASSSFPGGTAYTGELFF.

The chain uses TRBV7-9 and TRBJ2-7, with D perhaps matching TRBD2 (5 bases). Germline lookup yields CDR1 SEHNR and CDR2 FQNEAQ (reference sequence). There are 13 residues in the CDR3. Trimming removed 2 bases from V and 6 bases from J, with 11 bases in between. For the CDR3, the DNA is TGTGCCAGCAGCTTATCTAGCTCTCCCGAGCAGTACTTC. Protein sequence: CASSLSSSPEQYF.

CDR3: CASSPGQHHYGYTF. CDR3 DNA: TGTGCCAGCAGCCCGGGACAGCATCACTATGGCTACACCTTC. The chain is built from TRBV14 and TRBJ1-2; TRBD1 matches at 7 bases. Germline CDR1 reads SGHDN; CDR2 reads FVKESK. This CDR3 is built from 14 residues. The V segment lost 4 bases and the J segment 3 bases; nucleotides outside the gene matches: 5.

The V gene is TRBV13, the J gene TRBJ2-2; TRBD1 or TRBD2 may be the D gene (5 bases each). Germline values: CDR1 PRHDT, CDR2 FYEKMQ (reference sequence). The CDR3 has 16 amino acids. V was cut by 5 bases and J by 7 bases, with 20 bases left in between. In nucleotides, the CDR3 is TGTGCCAGCAGCGGTAGCGCAGGGAGAGTGGTCGGGGAGCTGTTTTTT. Protein: CASSGSAGRVVGELFF.